Each of the 5 T cell receptor beta chains below was sequenced from the same sample in a study of OX40 agonist ivuxolimab in advanced cancers. Some clones are missing from TCRdb's copy, which holds only in-frame ones; the method was immunoSEQ multiplex PCR. There are 65,000 to 90,000 clones in the sample; around 88% occur only once, and approximately 0.76% lies in the top ten. The sample consisted of CD4+ or CD8+ T cells sorted from blood, taken in a trial of the OX40 agonist ivuxolimab. The source of these receptors is an adult with an advanced solid tumor such as melanoma, head and neck, liver or kidney cancer.

V usage is TRBV11-2 and J usage is TRBJ1-2; 8 bases match TRBD1. Germline CDR1 and CDR2: SGHAT and FQNNGV. CDR3 size: 17 residues. J was trimmed by 4 bases and V by 3 bases; bases with no gene match: 13. CDR3: CASSFTLGQGASYGYTF. The CDR3 coding sequence is TGTGCCAGCAGCTTTACCCTAGGGCAGGGGGCGTCCTATGGCTACACCTTC.

V and J are TRBV27 and TRBJ2-1; tentatively, D is TRBD1 (6 bases). Germline CDR1 MNHEY, CDR2 SMNVEV (reference sequence). V lost 5 bases, J lost 4 bases, and 12 bases lay in between. CDR3 length: 14 residues. In DNA, the CDR3 is TGTGCCAGCAGTGAGGGACACCTGTACAATGAGCAGTTCTTC. As protein: CASSEGHLYNEQFF.

J is TRBJ1-2 and V is TRBV30; D call uncertain. The V end was cut by 1 base, the J end by 0 bases, with 12 bases between. The CDR3 loop spans 15 amino acids. Germline V gives CDR1 GTSNPN, CDR2 SVGIG (reference sequence). CDR3 sequence reads: CAWSAKVRANYGYTF. The CDR3 nucleotides read TGTGCCTGGAGTGCGAAGGTCAGAGCTAACTATGGCTACACCTTC.

The gene calls are TRBV9 and TRBJ1-2, with D unresolved. CDR1 SGDLS and CDR2 YYNGEE come from the germline V gene. The CDR3 has 14 amino acids. V was pared by 2 bases and J by 0 bases, with 8 bases between. CDR3 nucleotides: TGTGCCAGCAGCGTTGAGGGAGCTAACTATGGCTACACCTTC. Protein product: CASSVEGANYGYTF. The full variable domain, completed using reference TRBV9 and TRBJ1-2, is DSGVTQTPKHLITATGQRVTLRCSPRSGDLSVYWYQQSLDQGLQFLIQYYNGEERAKGNILERFSAQQFPDLHSELNLSSLELGDSALYFCASSVEGANYGYTFGSGTRLTVV.

This clone was seen more than once but under ten times. The chain uses TRBV7-2 and TRBJ1-2; perhaps TRBD1 as D (5 bases). This CDR3 contains 16 residues. CDR1 and CDR2 from the germline V gene are SGHTA and FQGNSA. V was trimmed by 1 base and J by 4 bases, leaving 16 bases between them. CDR3 residues: CASSLVRGPASYGYTF. The CDR3 region has the DNA TGTGCCAGCAGCTTAGTGAGGGGCCCAGCAAGCTATGGCTACACCTTC.